This T cell receptor (beta chain) was documented in a study of cytomegalovirus exposure and HLA in healthy donors. It was with 60 Vbeta and 13 Jbeta primers that the PCR ran. The table came from immunoSEQ multiplex PCR; TCRdb's copy has only in-frame clones and leaves some out. The sample consists of roughly 80,000 clones, about 80% of them appearing once. V gave up 4 bases and J gave up 3 bases; unmatched junction bases: 10. The germline gives CDR1 SGDLS, CDR2 YYNGEE. The CDR3 contains 15 residues. This TCR was sampled from a woman in her thirties or forties in good health and CMV-seronegative. Sample: PBMCs. The V gene is TRBV9, the J gene TRBJ2-7; 7 nucleotides align to TRBD1. CDR3 in DNA: TGTGCCAGCAGCTTTGCCGGGACAGCCGACTACGAGCAGTACTTC. Translated, it gives CASSFAGTADYEQYF.